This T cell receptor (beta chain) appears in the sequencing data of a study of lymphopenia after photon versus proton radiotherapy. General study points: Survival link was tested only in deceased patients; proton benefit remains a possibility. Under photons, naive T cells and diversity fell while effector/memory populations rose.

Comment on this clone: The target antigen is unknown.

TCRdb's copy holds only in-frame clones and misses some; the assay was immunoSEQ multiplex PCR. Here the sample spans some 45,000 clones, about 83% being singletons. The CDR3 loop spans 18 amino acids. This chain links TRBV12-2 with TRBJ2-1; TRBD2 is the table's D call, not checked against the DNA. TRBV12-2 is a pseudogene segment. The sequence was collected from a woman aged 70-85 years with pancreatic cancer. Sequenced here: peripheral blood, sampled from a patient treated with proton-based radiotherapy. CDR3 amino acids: CASRLESGTSGTYNEQFF. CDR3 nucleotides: TGTGCAAGTCGCTTAGAGTCCGGGACTAGCGGGACCTACAATGAGCAGTTCTTC.